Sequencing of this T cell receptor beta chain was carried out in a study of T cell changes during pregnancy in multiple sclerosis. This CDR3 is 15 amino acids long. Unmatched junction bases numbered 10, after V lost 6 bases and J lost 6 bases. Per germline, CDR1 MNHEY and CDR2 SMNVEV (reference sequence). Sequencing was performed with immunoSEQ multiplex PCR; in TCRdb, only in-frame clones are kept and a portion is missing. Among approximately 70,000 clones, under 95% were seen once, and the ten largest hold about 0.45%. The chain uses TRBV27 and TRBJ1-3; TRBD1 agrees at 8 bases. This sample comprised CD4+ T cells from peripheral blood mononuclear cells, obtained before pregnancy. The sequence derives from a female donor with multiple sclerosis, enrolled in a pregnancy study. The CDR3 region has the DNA TGTGCCAGCAGCTCAACCAGGGGGCGAGAAAACACCATATATTTT. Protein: CASSSTRGRENTIYF.